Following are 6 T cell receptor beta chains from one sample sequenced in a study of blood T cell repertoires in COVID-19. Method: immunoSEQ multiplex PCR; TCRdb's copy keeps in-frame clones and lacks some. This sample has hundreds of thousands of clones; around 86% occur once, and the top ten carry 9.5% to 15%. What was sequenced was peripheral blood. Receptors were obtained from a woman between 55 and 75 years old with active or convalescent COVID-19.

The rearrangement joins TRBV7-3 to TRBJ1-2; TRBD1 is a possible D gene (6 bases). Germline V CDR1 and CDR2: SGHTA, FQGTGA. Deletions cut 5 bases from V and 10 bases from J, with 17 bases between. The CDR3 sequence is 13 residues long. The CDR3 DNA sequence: TGTGCCAGCAGCGAGTGGGGGCAGGGGTTCTACACCTTC. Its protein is CASSEWGQGFYTF. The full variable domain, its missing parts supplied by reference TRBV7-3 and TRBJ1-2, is GAGVSQTPSNKVTEKGKYVELRCDPISGHTALYWYRQSLGQGPEFLIYFQGTGAADDSGLPNDRFFAVRPEGSVSTLKIQRTERGDSAVYLCASSEWGQGFYTFGSGTRLTVV.

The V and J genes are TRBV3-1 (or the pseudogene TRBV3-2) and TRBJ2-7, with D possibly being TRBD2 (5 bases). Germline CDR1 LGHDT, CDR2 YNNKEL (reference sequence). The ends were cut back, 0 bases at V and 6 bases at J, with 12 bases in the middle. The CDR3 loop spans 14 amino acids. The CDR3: CASSQDLEGSEQYF. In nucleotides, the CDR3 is TGTGCCAGCAGCCAAGATCTTGAAGGGAGCGAGCAGTACTTC.

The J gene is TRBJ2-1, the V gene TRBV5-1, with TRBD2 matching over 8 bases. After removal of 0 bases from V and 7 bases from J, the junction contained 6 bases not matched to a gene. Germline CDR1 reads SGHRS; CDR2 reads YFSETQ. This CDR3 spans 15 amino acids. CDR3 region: CASSLERGGQNEQFF. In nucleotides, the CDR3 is TGCGCCAGCAGCTTGGAACGGGGGGGCCAAAATGAGCAGTTCTTC.

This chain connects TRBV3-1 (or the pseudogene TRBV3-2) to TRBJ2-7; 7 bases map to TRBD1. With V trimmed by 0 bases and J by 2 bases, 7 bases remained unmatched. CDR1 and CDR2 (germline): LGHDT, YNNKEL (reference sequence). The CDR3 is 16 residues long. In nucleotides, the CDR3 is TGTGCCAGCAGCCAAGACGCAGGGACAGCTCCCTACGAGCAGTACTTC. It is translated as CASSQDAGTAPYEQYF.

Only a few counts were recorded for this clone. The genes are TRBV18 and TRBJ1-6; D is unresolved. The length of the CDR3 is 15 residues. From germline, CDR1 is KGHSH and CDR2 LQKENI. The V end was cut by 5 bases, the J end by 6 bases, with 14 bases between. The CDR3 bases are TGTGCCAGCTCATTTTACCGGGAGGGTAATTCACCCCTCCACTTT. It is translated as CASSFYREGNSPLHF.

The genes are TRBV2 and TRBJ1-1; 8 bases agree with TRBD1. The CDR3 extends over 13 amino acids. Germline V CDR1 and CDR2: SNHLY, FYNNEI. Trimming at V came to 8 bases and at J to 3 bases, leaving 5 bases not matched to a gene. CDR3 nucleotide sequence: TGTGCCAGCGCGGGACAGGCCTACACTGAAGCTTTCTTT. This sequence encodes CASAGQAYTEAFF.